These T cell receptor beta chains were read from a single sample in a study of T cell changes during pregnancy in multiple sclerosis. The assay was immunoSEQ multiplex PCR, and TCRdb's table has in-frame clones only and misses some. The profile shows 15,000 to 20,000 clones, around 86% of them singletons. This specimen consisted of CD8+ T cells from peripheral blood mononuclear cells, obtained in the third trimester of pregnancy. The receptors shown here come from a female donor in good health, enrolled as a control in a pregnancy study. The conserved cysteine and the conserved F or W are not part of the CDR3 here.

V gene | CDR3 protein
TRBV7-9 | ASSSGSNYGYT
TRBV4-3 | ASSRGLAASYEQY
TRBV10-1 | ASSTRDSKLPNYGYT
TRBV25-1 | ASTPPEGRLNTEAF
TRBV21-1 | ASGPGQVDTEAF
TRBV7-9 | ASSLASVPYEQY
TRBV27 | ASSERGGPSYEQY
TRBV4-3 | ASSSRLAQDTQY
TRBV5-5 | ASSLAPQDQSAEAF
TRBV19 | ASTGQGDIGELF
TRBV4-3 | ASSQDRGGELF
TRBV10-3 | AIMANYEQY
TRBV16 | ASSPSIRDRGNEQY
TRBV7-9 | ASSYGTVSYEQY
TRBV7-2 | ASSLVLGILSGNTIY
TRBV11-1 | ASSPGLAGESTDTQY
TRBV5-8 | ASLSARGGYTDTQY
TRBV4-2 | ASSQEDWAGGSPLH
TRBV7-3 | ASSHGGQGEGYT
TRBV4-1 | ASSQYTVIRRYSPLH
TRBV15 | ATSRVTGWGGTDTQY
TRBV4-1 | ASSPDAGQNYNSPLH
TRBV7-9 | ASSEGATTYGYT
TRBV28 | ASTAFRGSTEAF
TRBV7-9 | ASSSGDNYGYT
TRBV4-3 | ASSQAPTGTGDYNEQF
TRBV19 | ASARQGMNTEAF
TRBV19 | ATSSGGQREQY
TRBV5-4 | ASSLEGGNTGYT
TRBV9 | ASSPRPGLAGLSSYNEQF
TRBV7-9 | ATGLSYNEQF
TRBV9 | ASSVGYSYEQY
TRBV7-9 | ASSDNRDITYEQY
TRBV4-3 | ASSQIRAGFAEAF
TRBV27 | ASGGGNYEQY
TRBV2 | AGRTGGEAF
TRBV5-1 | ASSLGGQGSPLH
TRBV7-9 | ASSLAIGAFLGYT
TRBV5-6 | ASSLVTSGEQY
TRBV6-6 | AALGSGGNTEAF
TRBV27 | ASSSGTRLYNEQF
TRBV9 | ASSFRDSSNNEQF
TRBV6-4 | ASSDSGGADTQY
TRBV27 | ASSSGQGAWTEAF
TRBV28 | ASTPGGPYEQY
TRBV11-1 | ASSLYRDRAENTEAF
TRBV29-1 | SVGDRGVGYEQY
TRBV4-2 | ASSHQTGRETQY
TRBV5-4 | ASSLGGGADIQY
TRBV15 | ATSRVTSGKETQY
TRBV27 | ASSLGPYRARGAYNEQF
TRBV4-3 | ASSQGQLVYTGELF
TRBV7-8 | ASSSAGYSNQPQH
TRBV4-3 | ASSQEGWGGTEAF
TRBV6-6 | ASSTGGGSYEQY
TRBV7-9 | ASSLATGGLAGNEQY